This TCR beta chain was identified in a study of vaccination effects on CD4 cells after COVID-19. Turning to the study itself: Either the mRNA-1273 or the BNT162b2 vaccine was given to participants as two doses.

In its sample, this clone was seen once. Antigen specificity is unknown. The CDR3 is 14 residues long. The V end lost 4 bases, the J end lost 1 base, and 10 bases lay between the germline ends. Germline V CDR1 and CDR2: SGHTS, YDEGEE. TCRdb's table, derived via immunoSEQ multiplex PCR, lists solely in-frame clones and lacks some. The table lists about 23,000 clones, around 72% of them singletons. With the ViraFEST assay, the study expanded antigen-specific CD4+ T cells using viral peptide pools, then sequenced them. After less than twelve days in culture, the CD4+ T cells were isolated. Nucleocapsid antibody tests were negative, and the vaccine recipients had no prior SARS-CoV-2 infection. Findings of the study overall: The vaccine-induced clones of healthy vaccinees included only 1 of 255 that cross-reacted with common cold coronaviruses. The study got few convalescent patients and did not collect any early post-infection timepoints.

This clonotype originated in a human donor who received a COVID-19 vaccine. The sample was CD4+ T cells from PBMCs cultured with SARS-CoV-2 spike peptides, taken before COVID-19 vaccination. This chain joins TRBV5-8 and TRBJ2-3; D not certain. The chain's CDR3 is CASSLDWGTDTQYF. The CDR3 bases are TGTGCCAGCAGCCTTGATTGGGGCACAGATACGCAGTATTTT.